This entry features one TCR beta chain sequence. Its antigen is undetermined. Expressed TCRB transcripts were sequenced after all isolated RNA was converted to cDNA. Some clones are missing from TCRdb's copy, which holds only in-frame ones; the method was immunoSEQ multiplex PCR. The sample lists 40,000 to 60,000 clones, about 64% occurring once. These data originate in a study of beta chain features in type 1 diabetes. Broader study findings: Shortening that was moderate but significant affected the TCRB CDR3s of Type 1 diabetes patients in all four CD4+ subsets.

Trimming removed 0 bases at V and 9 bases at J, with 19 bases between. CDR3 size: 16 residues. Germline V gene lookup returns CDR1 SGHNT and CDR2 YYREEE (reference sequence). This receptor was taken from a woman in her 30s with type 1 diabetes. V is TRBV5-4 and J is TRBJ2-1; TRBD1 might be the D (6 bases). Sequencing was carried out using stem cell memory CD4+ T cells from blood. In DNA, the CDR3 is TGTGCCAGCAGCTTGGATAGGACTTCCCCCAGGGGTGAGCAGTTCTTC. As protein: CASSLDRTSPRGEQFF. The full variable domain, its missing parts supplied by reference TRBV5-4 and TRBJ2-1, is ETGVTQSPTHLIKTRGQQVTLRCSSQSGHNTVSWYQQALGQGPQFIFQYYREEENGRGNFPPRFSGLQFPNYSSELNVNALELDDSALYLCASSLDRTSPRGEQFFGPGTRLTVL.